The source of this T cell receptor (beta chain) is a study of Ad26.COV2.S vaccination and SARS-CoV-2 variants. Across the study: In the COV1001 trial, the donor was in the Ad26.COV2.S arm. Intramuscular Ad26.COV2.S at 5x10^10 or 1x10^11 viral particles.

Treatment described: about 20 received Ad26.COV2.S at low or high dose, single or two shots; five or six received placebo; per-sample allocation not given. Collection of samples fell on day 63 after the first vaccine or placebo injection. Vaccination used an Ad26 vector expressing Wuhan-strain SARS-CoV-2 spike. Sequencing was performed with immunoSEQ multiplex PCR; in TCRdb, only in-frame clones are kept and a portion is missing. The sample holds 410,000 or so clones; 80% to 95% are singletons and the top ten take 12%. The CDR3 has 15 residues. Trimming took off 1 base at V and 3 bases at J, with 10 bases between the two ends. The germline gives CDR1 SEHNR, CDR2 FQNEAQ (reference sequence).

The specimen was peripheral blood, collected in a trial of Ad26.COV2.S vaccine versus placebo. The chain uses TRBV7-9 and TRBJ2-1; TRBD2 is a possible D gene (5 bases). The origin of this receptor is a person aged 18 to 59 who received the Ad26.COV2.S COVID-19 vaccine or a placebo. This CDR3 is CASSLDAGLYNEQFF. In DNA, the CDR3 is TGTGCCAGCAGCTTAGATGCGGGCCTCTACAATGAGCAGTTCTTC. Drawing the rest from reference TRBV7-9 and TRBJ2-1, the complete variable domain is DTGVSQNPRHKITKRGQNVTFRCDPISEHNRLYWYRQTLGQGPEFLTYFQNEAQLEKSRLLSDRFSAERPKGSFSTLEIQRTEQGDSAMYLCASSLDAGLYNEQFFGPGTRLTVL.